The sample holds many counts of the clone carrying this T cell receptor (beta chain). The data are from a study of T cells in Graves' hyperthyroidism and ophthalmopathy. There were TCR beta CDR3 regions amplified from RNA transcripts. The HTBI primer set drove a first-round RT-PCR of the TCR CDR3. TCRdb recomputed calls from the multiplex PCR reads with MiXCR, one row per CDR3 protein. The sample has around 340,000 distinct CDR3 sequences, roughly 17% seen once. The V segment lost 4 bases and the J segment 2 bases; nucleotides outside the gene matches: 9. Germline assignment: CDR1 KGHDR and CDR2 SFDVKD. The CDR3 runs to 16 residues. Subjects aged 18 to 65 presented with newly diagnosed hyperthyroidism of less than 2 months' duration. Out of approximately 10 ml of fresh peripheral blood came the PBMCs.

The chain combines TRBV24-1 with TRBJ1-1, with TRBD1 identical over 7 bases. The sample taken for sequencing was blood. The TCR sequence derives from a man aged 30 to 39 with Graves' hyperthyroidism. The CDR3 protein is CATSDAQGGDNTEAFF. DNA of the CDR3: TGTGCCACCAGTGACGCCCAAGGGGGCGATAACACTGAAGCTTTCTTT.